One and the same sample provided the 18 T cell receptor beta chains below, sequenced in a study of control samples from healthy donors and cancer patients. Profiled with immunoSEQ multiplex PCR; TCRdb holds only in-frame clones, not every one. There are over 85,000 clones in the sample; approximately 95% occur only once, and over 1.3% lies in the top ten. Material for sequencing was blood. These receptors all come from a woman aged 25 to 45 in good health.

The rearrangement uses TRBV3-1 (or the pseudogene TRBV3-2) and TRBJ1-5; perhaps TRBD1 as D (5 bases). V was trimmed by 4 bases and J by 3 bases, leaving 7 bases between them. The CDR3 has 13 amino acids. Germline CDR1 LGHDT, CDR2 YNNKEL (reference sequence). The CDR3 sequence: CASSLGANQPQHF. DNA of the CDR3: TGTGCCAGCAGCCTCGGGGCCAATCAGCCCCAGCATTTT.

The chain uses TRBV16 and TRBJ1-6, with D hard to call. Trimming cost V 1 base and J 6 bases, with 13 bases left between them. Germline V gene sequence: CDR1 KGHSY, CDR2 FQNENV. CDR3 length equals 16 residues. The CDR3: CASSQFEATSNSPLHF. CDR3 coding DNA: TGTGCCAGCAGCCAATTCGAGGCCACTAGTAATTCACCCCTCCACTTT.

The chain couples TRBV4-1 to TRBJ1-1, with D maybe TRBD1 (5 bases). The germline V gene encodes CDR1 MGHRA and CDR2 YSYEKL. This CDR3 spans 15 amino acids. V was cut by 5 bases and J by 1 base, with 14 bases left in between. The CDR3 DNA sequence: TGCGCCAGCAGCTATCTTACAGGTTCGAACACTGAAGCTTTCTTT. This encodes CASSYLTGSNTEAFF.

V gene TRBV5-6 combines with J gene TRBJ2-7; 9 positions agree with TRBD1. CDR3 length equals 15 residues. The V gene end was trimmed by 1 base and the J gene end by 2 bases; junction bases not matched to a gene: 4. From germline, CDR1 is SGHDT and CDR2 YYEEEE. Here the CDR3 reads CASSLRDRVTYEQYF. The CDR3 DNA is TGTGCCAGCAGCTTGAGGGACAGGGTCACCTACGAGCAGTACTTC.

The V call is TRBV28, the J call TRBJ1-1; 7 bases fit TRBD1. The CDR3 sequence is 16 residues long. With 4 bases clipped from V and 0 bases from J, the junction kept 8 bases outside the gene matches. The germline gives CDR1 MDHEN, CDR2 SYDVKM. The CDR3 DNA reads TGTGCCAGCAGTTCCCCCCTAGACAGGGTGAACACTGAAGCTTTCTTT. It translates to CASSSPLDRVNTEAFF.

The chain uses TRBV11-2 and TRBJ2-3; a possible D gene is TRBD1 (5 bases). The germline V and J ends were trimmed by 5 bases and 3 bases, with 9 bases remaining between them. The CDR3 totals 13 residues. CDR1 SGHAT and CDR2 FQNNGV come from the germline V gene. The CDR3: CASSQDRTDTQYF. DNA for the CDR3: TGTGCCAGCAGCCAAGACAGAACAGATACGCAGTATTTT.

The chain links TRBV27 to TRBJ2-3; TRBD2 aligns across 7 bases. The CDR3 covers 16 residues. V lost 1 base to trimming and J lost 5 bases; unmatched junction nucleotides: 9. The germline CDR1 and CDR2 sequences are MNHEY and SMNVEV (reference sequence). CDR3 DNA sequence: TGTGCCAGCAGTTTATACGCTAGCGGTGGGGGAGATACGCAGTATTTT. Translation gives CASSLYASGGGDTQYF.

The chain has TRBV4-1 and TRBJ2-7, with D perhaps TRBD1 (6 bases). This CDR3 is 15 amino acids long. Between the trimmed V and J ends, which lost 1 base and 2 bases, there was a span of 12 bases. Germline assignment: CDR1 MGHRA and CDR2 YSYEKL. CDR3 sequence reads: CASSQGPTGAYEQYF. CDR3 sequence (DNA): TGCGCCAGCAGCCAAGGCCCGACAGGCGCCTACGAGCAGTACTTC.

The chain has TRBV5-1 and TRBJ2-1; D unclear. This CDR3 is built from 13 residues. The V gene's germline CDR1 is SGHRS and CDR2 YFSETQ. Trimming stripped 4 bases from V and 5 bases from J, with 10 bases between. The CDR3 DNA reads TGCGCCAGCAGCGGGGAAACTAACAATGAGCAGTTCTTC. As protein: CASSGETNNEQFF. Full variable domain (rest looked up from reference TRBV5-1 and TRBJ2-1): KAGVTQTPRYLIKTRGQQVTLSCSPISGHRSVSWYQQTPGQGLQFLFEYFSETQRNKGNFPGRFSGRQFSNSRSEMNVSTLELGDSALYLCASSGETNNEQFFGPGTRLTVL.

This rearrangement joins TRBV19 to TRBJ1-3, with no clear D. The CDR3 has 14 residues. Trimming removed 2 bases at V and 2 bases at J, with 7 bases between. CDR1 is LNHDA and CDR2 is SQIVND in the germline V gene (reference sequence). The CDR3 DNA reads TGTGCCAGTAGTATAATGACGGCTGGAAACACCATATATTTT. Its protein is CASSIMTAGNTIYF.

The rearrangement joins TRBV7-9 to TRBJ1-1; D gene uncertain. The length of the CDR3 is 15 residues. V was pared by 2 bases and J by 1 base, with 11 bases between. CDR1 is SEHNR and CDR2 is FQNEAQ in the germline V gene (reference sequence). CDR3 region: CASSLSGVTNTEAFF. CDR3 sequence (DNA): TGTGCCAGCAGCTTATCTGGGGTCACGAACACTGAAGCTTTCTTT.

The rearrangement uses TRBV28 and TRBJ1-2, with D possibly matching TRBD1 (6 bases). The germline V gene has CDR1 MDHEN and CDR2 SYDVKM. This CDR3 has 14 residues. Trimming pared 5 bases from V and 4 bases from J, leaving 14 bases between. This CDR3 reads CASSTGLRTYGYTF. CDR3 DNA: TGTGCCAGCAGTACAGGGTTGAGGACCTATGGCTACACCTTC.

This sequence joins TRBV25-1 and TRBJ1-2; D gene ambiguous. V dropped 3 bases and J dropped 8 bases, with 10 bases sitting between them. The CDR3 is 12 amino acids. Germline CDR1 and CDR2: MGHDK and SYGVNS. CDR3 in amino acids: CASSDSLRGYTF. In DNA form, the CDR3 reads TGTGCCAGCAGTGACTCTCTTCGGGGCTACACCTTC.

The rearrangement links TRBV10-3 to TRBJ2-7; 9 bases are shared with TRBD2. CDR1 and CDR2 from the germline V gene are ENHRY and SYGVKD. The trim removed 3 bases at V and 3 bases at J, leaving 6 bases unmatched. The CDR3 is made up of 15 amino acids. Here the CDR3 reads CAISDGGGRDYEQYF. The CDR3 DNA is TGTGCCATCAGTGATGGGGGCGGGAGGGACTACGAGCAGTACTTC.

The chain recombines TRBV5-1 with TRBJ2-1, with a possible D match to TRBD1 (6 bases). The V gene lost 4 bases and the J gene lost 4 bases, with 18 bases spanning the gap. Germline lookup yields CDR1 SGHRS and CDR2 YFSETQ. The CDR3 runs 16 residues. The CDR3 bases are TGCGCCAGCAGCCAGGACAGTTTTTGGTCTTACAATGAGCAGTTCTTC. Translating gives CASSQDSFWSYNEQFF.

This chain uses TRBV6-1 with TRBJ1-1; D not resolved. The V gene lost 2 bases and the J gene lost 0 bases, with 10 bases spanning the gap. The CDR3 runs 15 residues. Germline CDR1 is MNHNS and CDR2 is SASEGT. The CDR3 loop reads CASSEQPEMNTEAFF. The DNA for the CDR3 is TGTGCCAGCAGTGAACAGCCAGAGATGAACACTGAAGCTTTCTTT.

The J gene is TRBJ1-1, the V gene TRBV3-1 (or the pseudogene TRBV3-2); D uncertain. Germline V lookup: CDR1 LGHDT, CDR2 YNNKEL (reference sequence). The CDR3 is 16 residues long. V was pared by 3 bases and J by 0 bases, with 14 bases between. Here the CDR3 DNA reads TGTGCCAGCAGCCATTGGACCGATAGTCTGAACACTGAAGCTTTCTTT. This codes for CASSHWTDSLNTEAFF.

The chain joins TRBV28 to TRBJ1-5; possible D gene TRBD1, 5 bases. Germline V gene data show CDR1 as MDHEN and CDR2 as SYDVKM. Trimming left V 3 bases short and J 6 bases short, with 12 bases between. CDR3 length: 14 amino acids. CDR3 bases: TGTGCCAGCAGTTTGGAAGGGACGGGTCAGCCCCAGCATTTT. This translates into CASSLEGTGQPQHF.